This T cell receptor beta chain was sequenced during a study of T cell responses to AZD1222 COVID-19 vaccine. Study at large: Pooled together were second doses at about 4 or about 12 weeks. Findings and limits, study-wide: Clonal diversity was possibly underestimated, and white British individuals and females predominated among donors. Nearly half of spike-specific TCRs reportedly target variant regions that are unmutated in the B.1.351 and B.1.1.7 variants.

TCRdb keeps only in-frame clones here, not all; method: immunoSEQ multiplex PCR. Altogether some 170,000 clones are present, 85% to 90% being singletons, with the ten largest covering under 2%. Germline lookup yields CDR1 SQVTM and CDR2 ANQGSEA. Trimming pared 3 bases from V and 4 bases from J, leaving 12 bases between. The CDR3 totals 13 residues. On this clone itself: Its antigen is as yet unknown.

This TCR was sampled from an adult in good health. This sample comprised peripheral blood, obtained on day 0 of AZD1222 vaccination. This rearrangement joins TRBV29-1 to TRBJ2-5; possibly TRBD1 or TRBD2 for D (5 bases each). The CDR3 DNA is TGCAGCGTTGATCCTGGGGGAGTAGAGACCCAGTACTTC. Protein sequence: CSVDPGGVETQYF.